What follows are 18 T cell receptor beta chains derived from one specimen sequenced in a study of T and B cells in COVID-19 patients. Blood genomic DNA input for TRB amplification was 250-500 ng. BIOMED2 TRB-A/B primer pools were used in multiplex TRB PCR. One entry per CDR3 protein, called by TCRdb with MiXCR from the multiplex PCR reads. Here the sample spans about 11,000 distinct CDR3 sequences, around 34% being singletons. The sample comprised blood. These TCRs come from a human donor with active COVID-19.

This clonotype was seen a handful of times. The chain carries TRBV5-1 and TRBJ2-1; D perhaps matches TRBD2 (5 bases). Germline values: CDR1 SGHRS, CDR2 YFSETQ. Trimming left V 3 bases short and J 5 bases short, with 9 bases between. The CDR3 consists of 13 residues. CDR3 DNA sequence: TGCGCCAGCAGCTATATAGCGCACAATGAGCAGTTCTTC. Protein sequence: CASSYIAHNEQFF.

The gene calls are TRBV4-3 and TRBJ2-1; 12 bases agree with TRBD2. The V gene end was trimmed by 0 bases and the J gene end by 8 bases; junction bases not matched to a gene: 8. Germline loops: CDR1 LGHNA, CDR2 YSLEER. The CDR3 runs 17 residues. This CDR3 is CASSQDPSGGARDEQFF. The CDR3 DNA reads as TGCGCCAGCAGCCAAGACCCTAGCGGGGGGGCTCGGGATGAGCAGTTCTTC.

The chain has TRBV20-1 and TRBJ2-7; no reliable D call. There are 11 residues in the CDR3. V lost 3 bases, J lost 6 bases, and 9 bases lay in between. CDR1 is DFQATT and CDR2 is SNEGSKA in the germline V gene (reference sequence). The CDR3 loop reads CSASAYPEQYF. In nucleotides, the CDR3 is TGCAGTGCTAGTGCGTACCCCGAGCAGTACTTC.

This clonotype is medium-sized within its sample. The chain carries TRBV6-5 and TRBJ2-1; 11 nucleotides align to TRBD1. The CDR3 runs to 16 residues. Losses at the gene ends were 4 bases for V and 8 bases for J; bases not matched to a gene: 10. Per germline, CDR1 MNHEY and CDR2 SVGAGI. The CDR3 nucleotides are TGTGCCAGCAGTTCAGGACAGGGGGCGATGGGGGATGAGCAGTTCTTC. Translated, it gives CASSSGQGAMGDEQFF.

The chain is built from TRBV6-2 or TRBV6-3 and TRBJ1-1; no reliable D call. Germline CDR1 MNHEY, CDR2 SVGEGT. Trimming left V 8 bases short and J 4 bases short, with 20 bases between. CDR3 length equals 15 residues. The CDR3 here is CASHSYRGKTTEAFF. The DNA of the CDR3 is TGTGCCAGCCATAGCTACCGTGGAAAGACCACTGAAGCTTTCTTT.

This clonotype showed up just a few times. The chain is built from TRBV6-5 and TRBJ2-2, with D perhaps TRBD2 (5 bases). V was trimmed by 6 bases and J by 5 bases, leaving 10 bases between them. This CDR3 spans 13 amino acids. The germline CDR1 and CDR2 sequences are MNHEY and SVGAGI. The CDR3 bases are TGTGCCAGCAGCGTACTAGGGACCGGGGAGCTGTTTTTT. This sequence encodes CASSVLGTGELFF.

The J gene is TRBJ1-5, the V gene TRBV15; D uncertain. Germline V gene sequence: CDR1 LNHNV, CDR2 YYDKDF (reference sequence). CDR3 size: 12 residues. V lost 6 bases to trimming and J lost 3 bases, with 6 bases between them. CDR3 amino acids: CATSWDNQPQHF. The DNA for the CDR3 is TGTGCCACCAGTTGGGACAATCAGCCCCAGCATTTT.

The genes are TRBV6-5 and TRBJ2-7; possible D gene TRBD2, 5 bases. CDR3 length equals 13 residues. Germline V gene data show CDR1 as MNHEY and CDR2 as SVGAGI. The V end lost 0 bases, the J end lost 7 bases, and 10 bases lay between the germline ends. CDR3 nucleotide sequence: TGTGCCAGCAGTTACTCATCGGGGTTGGAGCAGTACTTC. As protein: CASSYSSGLEQYF.

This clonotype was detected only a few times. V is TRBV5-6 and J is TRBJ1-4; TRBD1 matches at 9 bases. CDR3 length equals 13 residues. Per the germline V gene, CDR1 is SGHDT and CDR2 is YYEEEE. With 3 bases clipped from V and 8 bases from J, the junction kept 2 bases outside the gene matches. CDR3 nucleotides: TGTGCCAGCAGCTGGGGGACAGGGGAAAAACTGTTTTTT. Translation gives CASSWGTGEKLFF.

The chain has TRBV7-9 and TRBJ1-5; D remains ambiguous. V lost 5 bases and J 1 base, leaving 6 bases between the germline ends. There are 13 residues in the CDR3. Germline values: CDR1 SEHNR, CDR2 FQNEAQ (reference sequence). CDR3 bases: TGTGCCAGCAGCCTATCCAGCAATCAGCCCCAGCATTTT. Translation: CASSLSSNQPQHF.

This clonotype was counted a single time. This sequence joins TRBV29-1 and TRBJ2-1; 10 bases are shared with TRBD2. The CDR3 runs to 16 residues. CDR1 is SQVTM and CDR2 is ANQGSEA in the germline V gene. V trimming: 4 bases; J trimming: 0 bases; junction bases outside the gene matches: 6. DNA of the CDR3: TGCAGCGTTGTAGGTAGCGGGGGGAGCTCCTACAATGAGCAGTTCTTC. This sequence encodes CSVVGSGGSSYNEQFF.

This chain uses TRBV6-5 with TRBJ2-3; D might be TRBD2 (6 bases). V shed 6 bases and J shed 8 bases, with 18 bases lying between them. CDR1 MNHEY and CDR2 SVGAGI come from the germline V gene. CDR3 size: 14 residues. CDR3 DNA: TGTGCCAGCAGCCGCCAGGCCCCGGAGGGTACGCAGTATTTT. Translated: CASSRQAPEGTQYF.

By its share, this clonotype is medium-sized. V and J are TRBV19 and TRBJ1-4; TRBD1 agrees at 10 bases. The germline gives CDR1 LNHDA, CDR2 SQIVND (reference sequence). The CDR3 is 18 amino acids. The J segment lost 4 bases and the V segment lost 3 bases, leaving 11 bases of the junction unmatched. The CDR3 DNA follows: TGTGCCAGTAGTATGCTCAGGACAGGGGGAACGGATAATGAAAAACTGTTTTTT. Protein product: CASSMLRTGGTDNEKLFF.

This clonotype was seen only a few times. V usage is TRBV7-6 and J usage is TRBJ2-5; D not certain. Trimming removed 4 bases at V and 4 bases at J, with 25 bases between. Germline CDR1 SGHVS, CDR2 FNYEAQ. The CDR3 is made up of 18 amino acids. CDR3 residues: CASSSSIPGSGWGETQYF. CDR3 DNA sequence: TGTGCCAGCAGCTCCTCAATTCCGGGCTCCGGGTGGGGAGAGACCCAGTACTTC.

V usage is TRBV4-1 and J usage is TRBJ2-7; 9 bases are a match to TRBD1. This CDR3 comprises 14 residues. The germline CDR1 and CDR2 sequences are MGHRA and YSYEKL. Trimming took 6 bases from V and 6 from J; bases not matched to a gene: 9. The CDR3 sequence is CASRPTGGRGEQYF. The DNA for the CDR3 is TGCGCCAGCAGGCCAACAGGGGGCAGGGGCGAGCAGTACTTC.

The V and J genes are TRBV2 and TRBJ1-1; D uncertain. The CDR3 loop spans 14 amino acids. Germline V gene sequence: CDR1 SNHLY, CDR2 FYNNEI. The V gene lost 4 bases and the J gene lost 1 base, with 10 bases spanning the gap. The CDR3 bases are TGTGCCAGCAGTGGCACTCGGGGGAACACTGAAGCTTTCTTT. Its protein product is CASSGTRGNTEAFF.

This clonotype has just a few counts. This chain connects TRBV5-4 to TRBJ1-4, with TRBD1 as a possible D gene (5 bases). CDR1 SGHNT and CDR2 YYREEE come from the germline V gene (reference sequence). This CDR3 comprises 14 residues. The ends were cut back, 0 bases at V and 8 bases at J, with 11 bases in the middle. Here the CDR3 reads CASSLGGTGEKLFF. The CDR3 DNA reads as TGTGCCAGCAGCTTGGGGGGCACGGGAGAAAAACTGTTTTTT. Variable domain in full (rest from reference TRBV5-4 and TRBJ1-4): ETGVTQSPTHLIKTRGQQVTLRCSSQSGHNTVSWYQQALGQGPQFIFQYYREEENGRGNFPPRFSGLQFPNYSSELNVNALELDDSALYLCASSLGGTGEKLFFGSGTQLSVL.

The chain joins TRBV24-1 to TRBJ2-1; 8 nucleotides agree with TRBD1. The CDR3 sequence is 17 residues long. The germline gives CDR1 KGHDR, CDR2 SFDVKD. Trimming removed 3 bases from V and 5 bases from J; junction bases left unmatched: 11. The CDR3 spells CATSDPSGTGGHNEQFF. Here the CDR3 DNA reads TGTGCCACCAGTGATCCTTCCGGGACAGGCGGACACAATGAGCAGTTCTTC.